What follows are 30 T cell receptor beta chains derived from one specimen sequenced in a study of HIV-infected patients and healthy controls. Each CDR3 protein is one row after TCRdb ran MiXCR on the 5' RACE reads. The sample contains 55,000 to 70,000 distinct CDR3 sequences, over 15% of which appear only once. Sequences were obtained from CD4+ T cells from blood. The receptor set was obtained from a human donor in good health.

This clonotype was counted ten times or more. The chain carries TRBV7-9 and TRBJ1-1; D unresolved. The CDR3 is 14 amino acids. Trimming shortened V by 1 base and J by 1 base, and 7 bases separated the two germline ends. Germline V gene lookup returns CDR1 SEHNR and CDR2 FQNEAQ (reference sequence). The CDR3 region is CASSLDRRNTEAFF. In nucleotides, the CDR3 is TGTGCCAGCAGCTTAGACAGAAGGAACACTGAAGCTTTCTTT. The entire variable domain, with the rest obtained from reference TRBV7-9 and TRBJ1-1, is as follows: DTGVSQNPRHKITKRGQNVTFRCDPISEHNRLYWYRQTLGQGPEFLTYFQNEAQLEKSRLLSDRFSAERPKGSFSTLEIQRTEQGDSAMYLCASSLDRRNTEAFFGQGTRLTVV.

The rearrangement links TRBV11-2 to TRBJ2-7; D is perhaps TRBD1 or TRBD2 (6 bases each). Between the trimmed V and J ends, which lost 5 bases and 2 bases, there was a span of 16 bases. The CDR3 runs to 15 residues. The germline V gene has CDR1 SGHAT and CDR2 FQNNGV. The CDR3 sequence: CASSRSQGLPYEQYF. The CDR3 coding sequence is TGTGCCAGCAGCCGCTCACAGGGACTCCCCTACGAGCAGTACTTC.

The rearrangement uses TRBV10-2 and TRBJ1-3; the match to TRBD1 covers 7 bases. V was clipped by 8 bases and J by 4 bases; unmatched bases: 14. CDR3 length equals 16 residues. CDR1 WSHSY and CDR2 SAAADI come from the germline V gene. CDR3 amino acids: CASAPRDRPLGNTIYF. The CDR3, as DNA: TGCGCCAGCGCACCCCGGGACAGACCACTCGGAAACACCATATATTTT.

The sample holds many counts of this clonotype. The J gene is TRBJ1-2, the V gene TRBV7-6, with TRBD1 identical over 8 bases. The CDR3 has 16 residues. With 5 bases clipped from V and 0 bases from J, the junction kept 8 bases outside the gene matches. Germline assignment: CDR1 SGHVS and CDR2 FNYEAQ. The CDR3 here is CASSPRTGLSNYGYTF. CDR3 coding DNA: TGTGCCAGCAGCCCCCGGACAGGGCTCTCTAACTATGGCTACACCTTC.

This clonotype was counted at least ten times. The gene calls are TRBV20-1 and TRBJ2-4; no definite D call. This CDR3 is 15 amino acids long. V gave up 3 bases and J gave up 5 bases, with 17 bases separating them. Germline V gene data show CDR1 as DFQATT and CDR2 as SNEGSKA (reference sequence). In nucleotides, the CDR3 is TGCAGTGCTAGGAAAAAGGAAGAGGCCCAAAACATTCAGTACTTC. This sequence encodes CSARKKEEAQNIQYF.

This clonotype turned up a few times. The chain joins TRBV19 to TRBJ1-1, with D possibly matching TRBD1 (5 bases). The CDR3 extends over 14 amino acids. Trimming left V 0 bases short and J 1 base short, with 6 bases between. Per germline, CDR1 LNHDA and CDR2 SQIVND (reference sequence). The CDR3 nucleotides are TGTGCCAGTAGTATAGAGGGGACGAACACTGAAGCTTTCTTT. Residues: CASSIEGTNTEAFF.

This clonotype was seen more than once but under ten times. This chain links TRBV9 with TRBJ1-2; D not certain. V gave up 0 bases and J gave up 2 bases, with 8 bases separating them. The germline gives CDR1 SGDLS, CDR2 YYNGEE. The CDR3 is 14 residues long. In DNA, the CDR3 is TGTGCCAGCAGCGTAGATGCAGCGAACTATGGCTACACCTTC. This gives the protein CASSVDAANYGYTF.

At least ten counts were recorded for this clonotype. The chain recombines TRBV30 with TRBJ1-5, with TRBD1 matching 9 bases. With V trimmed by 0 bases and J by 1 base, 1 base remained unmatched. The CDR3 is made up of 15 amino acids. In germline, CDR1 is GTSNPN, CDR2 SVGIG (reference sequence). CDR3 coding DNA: TGTGCCTGGAGTGTACAGGGGGCAAGCAATCAGCCCCAGCATTTT. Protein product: CAWSVQGASNQPQHF.

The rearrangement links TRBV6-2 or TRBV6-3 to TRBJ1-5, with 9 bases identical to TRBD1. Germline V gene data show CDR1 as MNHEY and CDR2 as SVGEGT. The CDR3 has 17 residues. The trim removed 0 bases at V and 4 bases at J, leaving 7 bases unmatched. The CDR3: CASSYSKGTGFNQPQHF. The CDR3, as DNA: TGTGCCAGCAGTTACTCGAAAGGGACAGGGTTTAATCAGCCCCAGCATTTT.

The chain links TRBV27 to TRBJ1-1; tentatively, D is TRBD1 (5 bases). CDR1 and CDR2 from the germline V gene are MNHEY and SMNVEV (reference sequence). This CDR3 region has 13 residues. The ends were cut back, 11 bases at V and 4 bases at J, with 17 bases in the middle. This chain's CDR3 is CAARSGTGTEAFF. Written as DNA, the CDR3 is TGTGCCGCCAGATCAGGCACAGGCACTGAAGCTTTCTTT.

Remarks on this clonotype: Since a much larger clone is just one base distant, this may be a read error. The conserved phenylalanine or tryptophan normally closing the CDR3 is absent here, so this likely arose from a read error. The CDR3 coding sequence is TGTGCCAGCAGCTTAGAAGGACAGAGACATAATTCACCCCTCCACTAT. Translating it yields CASSLEGQRHNSPLHY. The V gene is TRBV5-5, the J gene TRBJ1-6; possible D gene TRBD1, 6 bases. This CDR3 has 16 residues. Per germline, CDR1 SGHKS and CDR2 YYEKEE (reference sequence). V was trimmed by 2 bases and J by 5 bases, leaving 14 bases between them.

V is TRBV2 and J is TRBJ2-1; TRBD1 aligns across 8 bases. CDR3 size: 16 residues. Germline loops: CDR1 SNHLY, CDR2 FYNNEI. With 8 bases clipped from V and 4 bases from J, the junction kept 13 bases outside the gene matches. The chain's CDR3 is CASGDPGTGHYNEQFF. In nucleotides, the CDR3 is TGTGCCAGCGGAGACCCCGGGACAGGCCATTACAATGAGCAGTTCTTC.

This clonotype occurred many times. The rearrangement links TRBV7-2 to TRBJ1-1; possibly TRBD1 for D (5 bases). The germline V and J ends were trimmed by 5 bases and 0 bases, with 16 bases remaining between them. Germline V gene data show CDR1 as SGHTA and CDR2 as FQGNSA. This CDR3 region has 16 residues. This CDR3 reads CASSPHGGVMNTEAFF. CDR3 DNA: TGTGCCAGCAGCCCCCACGGGGGGGTGATGAACACTGAAGCTTTCTTT.

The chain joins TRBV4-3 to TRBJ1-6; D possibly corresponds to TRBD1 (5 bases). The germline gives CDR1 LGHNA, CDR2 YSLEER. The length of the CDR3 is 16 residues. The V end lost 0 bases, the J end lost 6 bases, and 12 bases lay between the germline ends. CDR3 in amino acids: CASSQEGRGGNSPLHF. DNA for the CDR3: TGCGCCAGCAGCCAAGAGGGTCGGGGGGGTAATTCACCCCTCCACTTT.

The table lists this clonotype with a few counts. The CDR3 DNA sequence: TGTGCCAGCAGTTTTACAGCCTACAATGAGCAGTTCTTC. This gives the protein CASSFTAYNEQFF. The V and J genes are TRBV28 and TRBJ2-1; D gene uncertain. This CDR3 contains 13 residues. CDR1 MDHEN and CDR2 SYDVKM come from the germline V gene. The V end was cut by 3 bases, the J end by 2 bases, with 5 bases between.

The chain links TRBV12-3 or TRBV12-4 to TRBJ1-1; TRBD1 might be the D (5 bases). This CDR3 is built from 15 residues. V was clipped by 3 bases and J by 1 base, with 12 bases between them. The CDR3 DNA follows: TGTGCCAGCAGTTTGGAGACAGCATGGAACACTGAAGCTTTCTTT. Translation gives CASSLETAWNTEAFF.

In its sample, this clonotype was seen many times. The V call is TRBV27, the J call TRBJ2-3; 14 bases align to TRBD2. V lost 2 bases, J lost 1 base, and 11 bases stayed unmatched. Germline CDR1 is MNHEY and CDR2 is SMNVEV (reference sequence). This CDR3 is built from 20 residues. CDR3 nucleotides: TGTGCCAGCAGTTTAGCGGGACTAGCGGGAGATGGGGTCGGCACAGATACGCAGTATTTT. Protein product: CASSLAGLAGDGVGTDTQYF.

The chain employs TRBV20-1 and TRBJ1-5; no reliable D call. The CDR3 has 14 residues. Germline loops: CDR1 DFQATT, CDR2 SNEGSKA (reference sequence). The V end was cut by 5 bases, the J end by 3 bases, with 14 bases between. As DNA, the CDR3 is TGCAGTGCTGGAGGAGCCATGACCAATCAGCCCCAGCATTTT. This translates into CSAGGAMTNQPQHF.

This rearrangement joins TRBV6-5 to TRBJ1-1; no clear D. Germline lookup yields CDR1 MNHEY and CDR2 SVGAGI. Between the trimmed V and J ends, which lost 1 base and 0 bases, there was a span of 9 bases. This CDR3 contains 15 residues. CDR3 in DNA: TGTGCCAGCAGTTACTACGGCAGCGTGAACACTGAAGCTTTCTTT. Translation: CASSYYGSVNTEAFF.

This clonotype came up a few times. The CDR3 sequence: CASSLATGPNTGELFF. The CDR3 DNA is TGTGCCAGCAGCTTAGCGACAGGGCCGAACACCGGGGAGCTGTTTTTT. The genes are TRBV5-4 and TRBJ2-2; 7 positions agree with TRBD1. Germline CDR1 is SGHNT and CDR2 is YYREEE (reference sequence). CDR3 length: 16 amino acids. V lost 2 bases and J lost 0; bases outside the gene matches: 4.

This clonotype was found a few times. The CDR3: CASSGHTGGSADTQYF. The CDR3 DNA sequence: TGCGCCAGCAGCGGACATACAGGGGGCTCGGCGGATACGCAGTATTTT. The chain combines TRBV5-1 with TRBJ2-3; 9 bases align to TRBD1. The CDR3 length is 16 residues. V shed 4 bases and J 6 bases; nucleotides not matched to a gene: 12. Per the germline V gene, CDR1 is SGHRS and CDR2 is YFSETQ.

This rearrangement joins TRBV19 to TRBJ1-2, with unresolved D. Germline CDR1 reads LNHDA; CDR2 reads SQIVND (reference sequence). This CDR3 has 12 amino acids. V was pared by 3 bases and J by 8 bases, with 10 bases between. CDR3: CASSISAGGYTF. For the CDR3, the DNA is TGTGCCAGTAGTATTTCGGCAGGCGGCTACACCTTC.

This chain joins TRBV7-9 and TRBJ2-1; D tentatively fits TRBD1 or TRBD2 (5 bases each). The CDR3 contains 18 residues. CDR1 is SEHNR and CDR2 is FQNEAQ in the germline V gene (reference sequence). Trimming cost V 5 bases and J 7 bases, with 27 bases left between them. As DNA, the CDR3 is TGTGCCAGCAGCCCGCGAGAAACTAACAGGTTGCCGGGGAATGAGCAGTTCTTC. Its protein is CASSPRETNRLPGNEQFF.

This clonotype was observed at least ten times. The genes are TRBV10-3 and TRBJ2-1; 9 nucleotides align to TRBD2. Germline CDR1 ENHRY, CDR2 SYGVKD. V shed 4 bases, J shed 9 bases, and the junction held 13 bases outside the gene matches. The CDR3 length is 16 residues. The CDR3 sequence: CAISGPRAGGSIEQFF. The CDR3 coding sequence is TGTGCCATCAGTGGACCTCGAGCGGGAGGTTCTATTGAGCAGTTCTTC.

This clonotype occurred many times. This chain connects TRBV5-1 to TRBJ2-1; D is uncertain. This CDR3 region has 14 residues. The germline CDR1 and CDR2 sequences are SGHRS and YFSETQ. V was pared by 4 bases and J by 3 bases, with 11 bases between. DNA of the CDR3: TGCGCCAGCAGCCTTGACGCAGGCTACAATGAGCAGTTCTTC. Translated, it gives CASSLDAGYNEQFF.

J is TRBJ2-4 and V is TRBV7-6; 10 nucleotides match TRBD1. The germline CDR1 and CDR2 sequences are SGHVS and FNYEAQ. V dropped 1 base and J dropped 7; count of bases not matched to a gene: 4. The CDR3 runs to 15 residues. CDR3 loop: CASSLGTGGVNIQYF. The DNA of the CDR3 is TGTGCCAGCAGCTTAGGGACAGGGGGGGTGAACATTCAGTACTTC.

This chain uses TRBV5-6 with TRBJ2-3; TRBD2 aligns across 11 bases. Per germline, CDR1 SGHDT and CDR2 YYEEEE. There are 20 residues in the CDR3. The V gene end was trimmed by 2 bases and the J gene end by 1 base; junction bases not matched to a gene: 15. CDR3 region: CASSLGLAGGDLFGTDTQYF. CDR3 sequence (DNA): TGTGCCAGCAGCTTAGGGCTAGCGGGGGGTGATCTTTTCGGCACAGATACGCAGTATTTT.

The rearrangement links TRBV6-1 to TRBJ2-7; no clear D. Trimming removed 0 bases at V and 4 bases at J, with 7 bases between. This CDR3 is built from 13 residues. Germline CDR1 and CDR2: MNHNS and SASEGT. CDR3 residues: CASSEASRYEQYF. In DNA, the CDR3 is TGTGCCAGCAGTGAAGCTTCACGTTACGAGCAGTACTTC.

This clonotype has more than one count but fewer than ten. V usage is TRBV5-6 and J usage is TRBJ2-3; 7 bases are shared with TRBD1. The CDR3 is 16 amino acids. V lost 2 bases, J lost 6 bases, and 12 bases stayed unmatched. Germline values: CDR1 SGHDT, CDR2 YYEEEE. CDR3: CASSFKQQGFKDTQYF. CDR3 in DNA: TGTGCCAGCAGCTTCAAACAACAGGGGTTTAAGGATACGCAGTATTTT.

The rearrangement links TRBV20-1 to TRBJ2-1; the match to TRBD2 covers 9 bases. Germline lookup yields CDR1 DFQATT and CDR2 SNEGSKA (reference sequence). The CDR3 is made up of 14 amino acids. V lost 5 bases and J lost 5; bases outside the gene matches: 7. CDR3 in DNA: TGCAGTGCTTATAGCGGGAGAGGTGACAATGAGCAGTTCTTC. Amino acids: CSAYSGRGDNEQFF.